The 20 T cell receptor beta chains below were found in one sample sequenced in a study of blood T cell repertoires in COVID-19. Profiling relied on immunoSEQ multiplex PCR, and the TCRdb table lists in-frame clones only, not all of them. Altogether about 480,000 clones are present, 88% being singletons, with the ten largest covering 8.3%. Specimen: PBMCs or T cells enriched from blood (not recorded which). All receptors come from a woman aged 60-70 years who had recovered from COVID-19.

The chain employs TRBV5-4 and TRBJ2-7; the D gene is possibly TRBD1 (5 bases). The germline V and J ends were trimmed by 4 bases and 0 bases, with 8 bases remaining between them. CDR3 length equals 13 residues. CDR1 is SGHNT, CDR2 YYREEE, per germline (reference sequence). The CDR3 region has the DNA TGTGCCAGCAGCCCGGACAACTCCTACGAGCAGTACTTC. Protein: CASSPDNSYEQYF. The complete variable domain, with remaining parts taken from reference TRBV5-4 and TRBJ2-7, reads ETGVTQSPTHLIKTRGQQVTLRCSSQSGHNTVSWYQQALGQGPQFIFQYYREEENGRGNFPPRFSGLQFPNYSSELNVNALELDDSALYLCASSPDNSYEQYFGPGTRLTVT.

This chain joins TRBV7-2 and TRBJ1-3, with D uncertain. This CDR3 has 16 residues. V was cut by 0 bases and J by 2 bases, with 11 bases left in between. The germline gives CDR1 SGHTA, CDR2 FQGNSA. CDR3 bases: TGTGCCAGCAGCTTAGCAATTTGGGGAGCTGGAAACACCATATATTTT. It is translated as CASSLAIWGAGNTIYF.

The CDR3 coding sequence is TGTGCCAGCAGTTGGGACAGGGCCTACAATGAGCAGTTCTTC. It codes for CASSWDRAYNEQFF. The chain recombines TRBV27 with TRBJ2-1, with 9 positions matching TRBD1. Trimming took 4 bases from V and 2 from J; bases not matched to a gene: 0. Per germline, CDR1 MNHEY and CDR2 SMNVEV (reference sequence). This CDR3 spans 14 amino acids.

CDR3 bases: TGTGCCAGTAGTGTTACCTATCGGAATGAGCAGTTCTTC. It yields the protein CASSVTYRNEQFF. This sequence joins TRBV19 and TRBJ2-1; the D is unclear. Germline V gene sequence: CDR1 LNHDA, CDR2 SQIVND (reference sequence). CDR3 size: 13 residues. With 5 bases removed from V and 7 bases from J, the gap between germline ends came to 12 bases.

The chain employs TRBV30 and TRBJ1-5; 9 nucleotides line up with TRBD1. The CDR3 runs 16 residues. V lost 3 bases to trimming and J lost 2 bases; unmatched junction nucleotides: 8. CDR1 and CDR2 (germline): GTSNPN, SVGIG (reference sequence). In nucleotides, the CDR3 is TGTGCCTGGAGCTCCCAGGACAGGGGCCGCAATCAGCCCCAGCATTTT. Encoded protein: CAWSSQDRGRNQPQHF.

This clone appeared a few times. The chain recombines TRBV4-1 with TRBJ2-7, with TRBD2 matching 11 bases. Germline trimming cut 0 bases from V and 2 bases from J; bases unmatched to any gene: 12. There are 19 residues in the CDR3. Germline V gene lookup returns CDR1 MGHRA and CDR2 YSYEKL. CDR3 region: CASSQDRRPGLAATYEQYF. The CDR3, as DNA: TGCGCCAGCAGCCAAGATAGACGACCGGGACTAGCGGCTACCTACGAGCAGTACTTC.

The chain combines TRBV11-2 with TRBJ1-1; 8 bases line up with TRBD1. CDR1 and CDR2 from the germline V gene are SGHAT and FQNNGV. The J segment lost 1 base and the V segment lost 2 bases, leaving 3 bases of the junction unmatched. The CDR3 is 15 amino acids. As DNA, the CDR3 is TGTGCCAGCAGCTTACGACAGGGGTCGAACACTGAAGCTTTCTTT. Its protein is CASSLRQGSNTEAFF.

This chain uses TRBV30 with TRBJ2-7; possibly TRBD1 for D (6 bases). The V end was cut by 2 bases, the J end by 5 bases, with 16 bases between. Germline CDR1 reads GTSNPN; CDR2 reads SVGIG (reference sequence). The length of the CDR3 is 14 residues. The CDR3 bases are TGTGCCTGGAGTACTGACAGGTCCCTCAACGAGCAGTACTTC. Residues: CAWSTDRSLNEQYF.

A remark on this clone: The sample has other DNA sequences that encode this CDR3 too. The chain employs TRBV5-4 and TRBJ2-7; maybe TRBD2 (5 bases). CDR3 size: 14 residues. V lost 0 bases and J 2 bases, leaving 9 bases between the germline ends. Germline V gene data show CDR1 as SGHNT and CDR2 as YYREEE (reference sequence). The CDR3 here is CASSLAGVPYEQYV. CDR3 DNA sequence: TGTGCCAGCAGCTTGGCCGGGGTCCCCTACGAGCAGTACGTC.

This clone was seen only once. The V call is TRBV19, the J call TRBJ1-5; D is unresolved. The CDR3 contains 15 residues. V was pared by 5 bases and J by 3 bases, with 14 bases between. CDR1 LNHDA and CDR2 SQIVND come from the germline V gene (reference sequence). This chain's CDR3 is CASSPGLRINQPQHF. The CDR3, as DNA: TGTGCCAGTAGTCCAGGACTGAGAATCAATCAGCCCCAGCATTTT.

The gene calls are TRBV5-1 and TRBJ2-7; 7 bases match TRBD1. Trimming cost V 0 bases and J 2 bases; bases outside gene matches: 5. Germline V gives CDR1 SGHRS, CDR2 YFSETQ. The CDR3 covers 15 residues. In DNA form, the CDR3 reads TGCGCCAGCAGCTTGGGTGGGACAGTTACCTACGAGCAGTACTTC. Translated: CASSLGGTVTYEQYF.

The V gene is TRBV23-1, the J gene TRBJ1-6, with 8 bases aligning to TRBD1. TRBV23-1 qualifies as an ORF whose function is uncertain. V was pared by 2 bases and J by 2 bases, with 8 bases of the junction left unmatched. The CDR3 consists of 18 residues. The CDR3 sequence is CASSQQDRVRTYNSPLHF. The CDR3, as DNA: TGCGCCAGCAGTCAACAGGACAGGGTACGGACCTATAATTCACCCCTCCACTTT.

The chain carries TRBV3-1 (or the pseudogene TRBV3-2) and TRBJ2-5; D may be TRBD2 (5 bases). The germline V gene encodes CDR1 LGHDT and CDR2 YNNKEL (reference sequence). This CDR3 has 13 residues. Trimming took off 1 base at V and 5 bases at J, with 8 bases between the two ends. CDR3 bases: TGTGCCAGCAGCCAAGGGGGAGTGGAGACCCAGTACTTC. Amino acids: CASSQGGVETQYF.

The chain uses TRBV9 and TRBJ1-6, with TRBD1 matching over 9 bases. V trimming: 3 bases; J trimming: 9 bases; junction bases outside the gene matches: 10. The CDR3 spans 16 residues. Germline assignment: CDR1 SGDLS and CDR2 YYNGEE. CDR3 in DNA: TGTGCCAGCAGCGCCGCTGGGAGGGACAGGGCTTCACCCCTCCACTTT. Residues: CASSAAGRDRASPLHF.

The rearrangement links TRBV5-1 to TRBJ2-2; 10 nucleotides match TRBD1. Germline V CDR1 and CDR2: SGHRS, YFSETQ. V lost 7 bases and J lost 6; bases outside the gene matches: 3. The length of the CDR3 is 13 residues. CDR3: CASGTGDAGELFF. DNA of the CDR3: TGCGCCAGCGGGACAGGGGATGCCGGGGAGCTGTTTTTT.

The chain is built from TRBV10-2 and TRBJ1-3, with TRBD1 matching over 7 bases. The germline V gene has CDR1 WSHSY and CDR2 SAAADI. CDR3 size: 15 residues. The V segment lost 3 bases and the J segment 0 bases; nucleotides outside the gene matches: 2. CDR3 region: CASSEQGFSGNTIYF. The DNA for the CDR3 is TGCGCCAGCAGTGAACAGGGGTTCTCTGGAAACACCATATATTTT.

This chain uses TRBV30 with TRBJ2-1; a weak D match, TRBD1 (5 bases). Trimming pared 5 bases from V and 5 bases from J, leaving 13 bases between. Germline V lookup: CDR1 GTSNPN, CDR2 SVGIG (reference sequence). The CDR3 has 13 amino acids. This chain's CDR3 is CAWCRGSNNEQFF. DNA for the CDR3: TGTGCCTGGTGTAGGGGATCGAACAATGAGCAGTTCTTC.

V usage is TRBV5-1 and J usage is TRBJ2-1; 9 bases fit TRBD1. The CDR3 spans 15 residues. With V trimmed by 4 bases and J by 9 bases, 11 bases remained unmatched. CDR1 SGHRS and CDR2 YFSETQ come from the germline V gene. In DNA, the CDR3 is TGCGCCAGCAGCCAGGGACAGGGCGGTAAGGGTGAGCAGTTCTTC. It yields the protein CASSQGQGGKGEQFF.

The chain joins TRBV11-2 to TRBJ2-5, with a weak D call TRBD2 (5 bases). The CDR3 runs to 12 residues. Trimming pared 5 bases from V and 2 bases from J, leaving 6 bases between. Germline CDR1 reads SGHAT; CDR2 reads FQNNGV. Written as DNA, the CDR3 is TGTGCCAGCAGCGGAGGTCAAGAGACCCAGTACTTC. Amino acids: CASSGGQETQYF.

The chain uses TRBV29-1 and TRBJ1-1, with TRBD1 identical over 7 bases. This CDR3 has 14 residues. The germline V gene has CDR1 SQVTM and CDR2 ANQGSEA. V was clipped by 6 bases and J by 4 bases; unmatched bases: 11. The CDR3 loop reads CSVRSTGIITEAFF. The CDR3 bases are TGCAGCGTGCGATCGACAGGGATTATCACTGAAGCTTTCTTT.